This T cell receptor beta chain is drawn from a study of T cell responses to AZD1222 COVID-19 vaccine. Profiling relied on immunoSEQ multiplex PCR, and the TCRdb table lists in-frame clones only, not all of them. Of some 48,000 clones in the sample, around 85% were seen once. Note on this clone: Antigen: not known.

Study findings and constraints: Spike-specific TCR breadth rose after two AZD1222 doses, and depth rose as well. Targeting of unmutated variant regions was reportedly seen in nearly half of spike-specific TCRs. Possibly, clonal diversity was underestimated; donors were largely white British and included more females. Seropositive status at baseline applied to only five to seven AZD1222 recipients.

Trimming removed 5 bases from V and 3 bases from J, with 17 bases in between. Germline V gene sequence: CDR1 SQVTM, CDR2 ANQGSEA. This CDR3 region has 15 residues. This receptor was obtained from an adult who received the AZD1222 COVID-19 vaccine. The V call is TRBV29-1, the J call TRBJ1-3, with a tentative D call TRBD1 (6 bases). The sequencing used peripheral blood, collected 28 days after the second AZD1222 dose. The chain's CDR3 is CSVKVQGRYGNTIYF. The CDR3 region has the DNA TGCAGCGTTAAAGTCCAGGGGCGGTATGGAAACACCATATATTTT.